The 29 T cell receptor beta chains presented below share a single source sample, sequenced in a study of cytomegalovirus exposure and HLA in healthy donors. The PCR employed 60 Vbeta primers together with 13 Jbeta primers. Profiled with immunoSEQ multiplex PCR; TCRdb holds only in-frame clones, not every one. This table has 100,000 to 150,000 clones, 70% to 90% appearing once. The sequenced sample consisted of PBMCs. These receptors were obtained from a man younger than 35 in good health and CMV-seropositive.

CDR3: CATSRDRGIGSNQPQHF. The CDR3 nucleotides read TGTGCCACCAGCAGAGATAGAGGGATCGGGAGCAATCAGCCCCAGCATTTT. The gene calls are TRBV15 and TRBJ1-5; D uncertain. The germline V gene has CDR1 LNHNV and CDR2 YYDKDF (reference sequence). The length of the CDR3 is 17 residues. Trimming took 0 bases from V and 1 from J, leaving 13 bases between them.

V and J are TRBV5-4 and TRBJ1-2; 12 nucleotides agree with TRBD1. The germline V gene encodes CDR1 SGHNT and CDR2 YYREEE (reference sequence). This CDR3 spans 14 amino acids. The V gene end was trimmed by 4 bases and the J gene end by 7 bases; junction bases not matched to a gene: 5. The chain's CDR3 is CASSPGQGAGGYTF. The DNA of the CDR3 is TGTGCCAGCAGCCCGGGACAGGGGGCTGGTGGCTACACCTTC.

V gene TRBV4-1 combines with J gene TRBJ2-7; 8 bases align to TRBD2. CDR1 and CDR2 from the germline V gene are MGHRA and YSYEKL. The CDR3 is 15 amino acids. J was trimmed by 3 bases and V by 4 bases; bases with no gene match: 8. Here the CDR3 reads CASSPLAGTFYEQYF. The CDR3 coding sequence is TGCGCCAGCAGCCCGCTAGCGGGTACCTTCTACGAGCAGTACTTC.

The genes are TRBV5-1 and TRBJ2-5; D ambiguous. V lost 5 bases and J 2 bases, leaving 4 bases between the germline ends. This CDR3 is 11 amino acids long. Germline V gene lookup returns CDR1 SGHRS and CDR2 YFSETQ. CDR3 protein: CASRLQETQYF. Here the CDR3 DNA reads TGCGCCAGCAGGTTACAAGAGACCCAGTACTTC. Full variable domain (outside the CDR3, taken from reference TRBV5-1 and TRBJ2-5): KAGVTQTPRYLIKTRGQQVTLSCSPISGHRSVSWYQQTPGQGLQFLFEYFSETQRNKGNFPGRFSGRQFSNSRSEMNVSTLELGDSALYLCASRLQETQYFGPGTRLLVL.

The rearrangement joins TRBV6-6 to TRBJ1-5; D is ambiguous. CDR1 MNHNY and CDR2 SVGAGI come from the germline V gene (reference sequence). V was cut by 4 bases and J by 0 bases, with 7 bases left in between. CDR3 size: 14 residues. Here the CDR3 reads CASSSSGSNQPQHF. In DNA, the CDR3 is TGTGCCAGCAGTTCGAGTGGTAGCAATCAGCCCCAGCATTTT.

The chain's CDR3 is CASSQIGLAGGAETQYF. CDR3 sequence (DNA): TGTGCCAGCAGCCAAATAGGACTAGCGGGGGGCGCAGAGACCCAGTACTTC. This sequence joins TRBV4-2 and TRBJ2-5; 14 bases are shared with TRBD2. V gave up 2 bases and J gave up 4 bases; unmatched junction bases: 6. Germline V CDR1 and CDR2: LGHNA, YNFKEQ. The CDR3 is 17 residues long.

This rearrangement joins TRBV6-1 to TRBJ1-1; a possible D gene is TRBD1 (6 bases). This CDR3 spans 13 amino acids. The V gene lost 6 bases and the J gene lost 0 bases, with 8 bases spanning the gap. From germline, CDR1 is MNHNS and CDR2 SASEGT. CDR3 amino acids: CASRGHLNTEAFF. CDR3 nucleotides: TGTGCCAGCAGGGGACACTTGAACACTGAAGCTTTCTTT.

J is TRBJ1-5 and V is TRBV4-2; no reliable D call. The ends were cut back, 0 bases at V and 4 bases at J, with 7 bases in the middle. CDR3 length: 14 amino acids. Germline V CDR1 and CDR2: LGHNA, YNFKEQ. The chain's CDR3 is CASSQDPGNQPQHF. The DNA of the CDR3 is TGTGCCAGCAGCCAAGATCCAGGTAATCAGCCCCAGCATTTT.

The rearrangement links TRBV5-1 to TRBJ1-2; TRBD1 matches 9 bases. CDR1 is SGHRS and CDR2 is YFSETQ in the germline V gene. The CDR3 contains 15 residues. J lost 4 bases, V lost 0 bases, and 4 bases had no gene match. The CDR3 DNA follows: TGCGCCAGCAGCTTGGGGACAGGGGTTGCCTATGGCTACACCTTC. It encodes CASSLGTGVAYGYTF.

This clone was seen once. The chain combines TRBV5-6 with TRBJ2-7; 9 positions match TRBD1. With V trimmed by 0 bases and J by 1 base, 5 bases remained unmatched. CDR1 and CDR2 (germline): SGHDT, YYEEEE. CDR3 size: 16 residues. DNA of the CDR3: TGTGCCAGCAGCTTGGCGGGACAGGGATTATCCTACGAGCAGTACTTC. Its translation is CASSLAGQGLSYEQYF.

This rearrangement joins TRBV11-2 to TRBJ1-2; no clear D gene. Per the germline V gene, CDR1 is SGHAT and CDR2 is FQNNGV. The V end lost 5 bases, the J end lost 6 bases, and 25 bases lay between the germline ends. The CDR3 contains 17 residues. The CDR3 DNA reads TGTGCCAGCAGCACCCGGGGAGGTTCCCTCATTTTCGATGGCTACACCTTC. It is translated as CASSTRGGSLIFDGYTF.

The chain carries TRBV9 and TRBJ2-3; the match to TRBD2 covers 13 bases. The CDR3 totals 15 residues. Germline V lookup: CDR1 SGDLS, CDR2 YYNGEE. V lost 4 bases to trimming and J lost 5 bases; unmatched junction nucleotides: 4. Here the CDR3 reads CASSPRTSGGDTQYF. Here the CDR3 DNA reads TGTGCCAGCAGCCCTCGGACTAGCGGGGGAGATACGCAGTATTTT. Full variable domain (remainder filled in from reference TRBV9 and TRBJ2-3): DSGVTQTPKHLITATGQRVTLRCSPRSGDLSVYWYQQSLDQGLQFLIQYYNGEERAKGNILERFSAQQFPDLHSELNLSSLELGDSALYFCASSPRTSGGDTQYFGPGTRLTVL.

Concerning this clone itself: The same CDR3 also results from other DNA sequences found in this sample. The V gene is TRBV9, the J gene TRBJ1-1; weak D call: TRBD1 (5 bases). The CDR3 sequence is 13 residues long. Looked up from germline, CDR1 is SGDLS and CDR2 is YYNGEE. V lost 0 bases to trimming and J lost 5 bases, with 8 bases between them. CDR3 protein: CASSVGGRTEAFF. CDR3 DNA: TGTGCCAGCAGCGTAGGGGGCAGGACTGAAGCTTTCTTT.

The V gene is TRBV10-3, the J gene TRBJ2-3; tentatively, D is TRBD1 (5 bases). This CDR3 contains 14 residues. Trimming pared 2 bases from V and 4 bases from J, leaving 10 bases between. CDR1 is ENHRY, CDR2 SYGVKD, per germline. The CDR3 bases are TGTGCCATCAGTGAGCGGCAGGGCCCAGATACGCAGTATTTT. Its translation is CAISERQGPDTQYF.

The chain employs TRBV11-2 and TRBJ1-3; D gene unclear. This CDR3 is built from 14 residues. CDR1 and CDR2 from the germline V gene are SGHAT and FQNNGV. Trimming took 6 bases from V and 4 from J, leaving 13 bases between them. The CDR3 region is CASSPAAGGNTIYF. The CDR3 nucleotides read TGTGCCAGCAGTCCGGCTGCAGGCGGAAACACCATATATTTT.

The chain carries TRBV7-6 and TRBJ2-5; 13 nucleotides match TRBD2. Germline values: CDR1 SGHVS, CDR2 FNYEAQ. J gave up 5 bases and V 1 base, and 10 bases lay outside the gene matches. This CDR3 spans 18 amino acids. Here the CDR3 DNA reads TGTGCCAGCAGCTTAGGGGCCTCGGGACTAGCGGGGCGGGAGACCCAGTACTTC. Its translation is CASSLGASGLAGRETQYF.

The genes are TRBV27 and TRBJ2-3; D possibly corresponds to TRBD2 (5 bases). V lost 8 bases to trimming and J lost 4 bases, with 16 bases between them. Germline V CDR1 and CDR2: MNHEY, SMNVEV (reference sequence). The CDR3 has 14 residues. The CDR3 sequence is CASQLGRPPDTQYF. The CDR3 DNA reads as TGTGCCAGCCAACTAGGAAGGCCCCCAGATACGCAGTATTTT.

This clone was observed a single time. The J gene is TRBJ2-3, the V gene TRBV6-1, with TRBD2 matching over 8 bases. Germline CDR1 is MNHNS and CDR2 is SASEGT. With 4 bases clipped from V and 2 bases from J, the junction kept 8 bases outside the gene matches. This CDR3 has 16 amino acids. CDR3 residues: CASSGGTRYATDTQYF. The CDR3 DNA follows: TGTGCCAGCAGTGGTGGGACTAGGTACGCCACAGATACGCAGTATTTT.

The chain combines TRBV19 with TRBJ1-2; TRBD1 aligns across 8 bases. From germline, CDR1 is LNHDA and CDR2 SQIVND (reference sequence). This CDR3 is 14 amino acids long. Trimming removed 3 bases from V and 6 bases from J; junction bases left unmatched: 6. CDR3 nucleotide sequence: TGTGCCAGTAGTATCCCAGGGGGCGGGCATGGCTACACCTTC. Residues: CASSIPGGGHGYTF. Full variable domain (outside the CDR3, taken from reference TRBV19 and TRBJ1-2): DGGITQSPKYLFRKEGQNVTLSCEQNLNHDAMYWYRQDPGQGLRLIYYSQIVNDFQKGDIAEGYSVSREKKESFPLTVTSAQKNPTAFYLCASSIPGGGHGYTFGSGTRLTVV.

The rearrangement links TRBV5-1 to TRBJ1-2; a weak D match, TRBD1 (6 bases). Per germline, CDR1 SGHRS and CDR2 YFSETQ. This CDR3 comprises 14 residues. V dropped 0 bases and J dropped 3 bases, with 9 bases sitting between them. The CDR3 nucleotides read TGCGCCAGCAGCTTGGAGGGGACATACTATGGCTACACCTTC. It yields the protein CASSLEGTYYGYTF.

This clone was seen a handful of times. The V and J genes are TRBV28 and TRBJ2-1; the D gene is possibly TRBD1 (6 bases). The CDR3 has 16 residues. Between the trimmed V and J ends, which lost 5 bases and 0 bases, there was a span of 14 bases. Germline V gene sequence: CDR1 MDHEN, CDR2 SYDVKM. The CDR3 reads CASSKMDSRSYNEQFF. The CDR3 DNA sequence: TGTGCCAGCAGTAAAATGGACAGTCGCTCCTACAATGAGCAGTTCTTC.

This chain joins TRBV28 and TRBJ2-3, with a tentative D call TRBD2 (5 bases). V was trimmed by 6 bases and J by 0 bases, leaving 19 bases between them. This CDR3 is 17 amino acids long. Germline V gene lookup returns CDR1 MDHEN and CDR2 SYDVKM. In DNA form, the CDR3 reads TGTGCCAGCAGCCTTCGAGGAGGACGGTCTAGCACAGATACGCAGTATTTT. This encodes CASSLRGGRSSTDTQYF.

In this sample, this clone turned up a few times. The rearrangement joins TRBV27 to TRBJ1-6, with TRBD1 identical over 7 bases. This CDR3 is 16 amino acids long. The V and J ends lost 3 bases and 6 bases, in that order; junction bases with no gene match: 8. Per germline, CDR1 MNHEY and CDR2 SMNVEV (reference sequence). The CDR3 DNA follows: TGTGCCAGCAGTTTGGCCGGCGGGACAGTTAATTCACCCCTCCACTTT. The encoded protein is CASSLAGGTVNSPLHF.

The chain carries TRBV30 and TRBJ1-1, with a weak D call TRBD1 (5 bases). Looked up from germline, CDR1 is GTSNPN and CDR2 is SVGIG (reference sequence). The CDR3 totals 16 residues. V gave up 2 bases and J gave up 1 base, with 17 bases separating them. This chain's CDR3 is CAWSFTRAAGNTEAFF. The CDR3 bases are TGTGCCTGGAGTTTTACCAGGGCTGCTGGGAACACTGAAGCTTTCTTT.

This clone has a single count. DNA of the CDR3: TGTGCCAGCAGTTACTCACTAGCCGGGGAGACCCAGTACTTC. The encoded protein is CASSYSLAGETQYF. The rearrangement uses TRBV6-5 and TRBJ2-5; tentative D call: TRBD2 (6 bases). V was cut by 0 bases and J by 5 bases, with 10 bases left in between. The CDR3 has 14 amino acids. Per the germline V gene, CDR1 is MNHEY and CDR2 is SVGAGI.

The chain couples TRBV7-9 to TRBJ2-3, with TRBD2 as a possible D gene (6 bases). The CDR3 extends over 15 amino acids. Trimming removed 5 bases at V and 0 bases at J, with 12 bases between. CDR1 and CDR2 (germline): SEHNR, FQNEAQ (reference sequence). Written as DNA, the CDR3 is TGTGCCAGCAGCCAGATCGGGGGAAGCACAGATACGCAGTATTTT. Amino acid sequence: CASSQIGGSTDTQYF.

This clone has just one count. The J gene is TRBJ2-1, the V gene TRBV7-2, with TRBD2 matching 13 bases. V shed 1 base and J 5 bases; nucleotides not matched to a gene: 5. Germline CDR1 reads SGHTA; CDR2 reads FQGNSA. This CDR3 has 17 residues. CDR3 sequence: CASSLGGTSGAHNEQFF. The DNA for the CDR3 is TGTGCCAGCAGCTTAGGCGGGACTAGCGGGGCCCACAATGAGCAGTTCTTC.

The V gene is TRBV6-5, the J gene TRBJ2-1, with 8 bases identical to TRBD2. CDR1 is MNHEY, CDR2 SVGAGI, per germline. The length of the CDR3 is 16 residues. V lost 2 bases to trimming and J lost 3 bases; unmatched junction nucleotides: 6. CDR3 nucleotide sequence: TGTGCCAGCAGTTACCGGGGACTAGACAGCTACAATGAGCAGTTCTTC. It yields the protein CASSYRGLDSYNEQFF.

The chain couples TRBV13 to TRBJ2-3, with TRBD2 matching over 8 bases. The CDR3 totals 15 residues. The ends lost 1 base at V and 1 base at J; junction bases unmatched: 1. Germline lookup yields CDR1 PRHDT and CDR2 FYEKMQ (reference sequence). The chain's CDR3 is CASSLAGGGTDTQYF. The DNA for the CDR3 is TGTGCCAGCAGCTTAGCGGGGGGGGGCACAGATACGCAGTATTTT.